This T cell receptor beta chain is from a study of T-cell memory formation after mild COVID-19. Across the study: Largely, the TCR clusters proved donor specific.

CDR1 SGHTA and CDR2 FQGNSA come from the germline V gene. With 3 bases clipped from V and 6 bases from J, the junction kept 7 bases outside the gene matches. This CDR3 contains 15 residues. From 5'RACE with constant-segment primers came TCR alpha and TCR beta cDNA libraries that carried sample barcodes and UMIs. TCRdb recomputed calls from the 5' RACE reads with MiXCR, one row per CDR3 protein. The sample records 120,000 or so distinct CDR3 sequences, about 15% being singletons. Study findings and constraints: SARS-CoV-2 specificity was not confirmed for second-wave clones peaking on day 37.

As to this clonotype: Its antigen is unknown.

V gene TRBV7-2 combines with J gene TRBJ2-3; 9 bases line up with TRBD1. Sequencing was carried out using PBMCs or a T cell subset sorted from them (not recorded which). This clonotype was sampled from an adult woman who had mild COVID-19 (a few samples of this study predate the infection). Cell type and time point are not known. The CDR3 protein is CASSFRDRVADTQYF. DNA for the CDR3: TGTGCCAGCAGCTTCCGGGACAGGGTGGCGGATACGCAGTATTTT.